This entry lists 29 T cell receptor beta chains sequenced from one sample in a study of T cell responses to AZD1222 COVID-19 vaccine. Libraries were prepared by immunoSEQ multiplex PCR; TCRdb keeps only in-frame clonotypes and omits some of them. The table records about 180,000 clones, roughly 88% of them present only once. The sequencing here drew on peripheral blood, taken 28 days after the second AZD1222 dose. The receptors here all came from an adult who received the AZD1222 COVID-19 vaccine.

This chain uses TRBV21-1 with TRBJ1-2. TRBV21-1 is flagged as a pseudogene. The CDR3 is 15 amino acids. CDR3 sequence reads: CASSNWRGLDYGYTF. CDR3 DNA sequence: TGTGCCAGCAGCAACTGGAGAGGACTGGACTATGGCTACACCTTC.

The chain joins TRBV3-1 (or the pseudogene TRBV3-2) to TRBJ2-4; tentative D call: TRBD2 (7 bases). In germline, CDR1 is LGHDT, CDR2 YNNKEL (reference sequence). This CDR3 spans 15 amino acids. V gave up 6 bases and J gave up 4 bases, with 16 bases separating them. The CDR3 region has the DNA TGTGCCAGCAGTAGGGGCGGGGGCTCGAAAAACATTCAGTACTTC. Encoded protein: CASSRGGGSKNIQYF.

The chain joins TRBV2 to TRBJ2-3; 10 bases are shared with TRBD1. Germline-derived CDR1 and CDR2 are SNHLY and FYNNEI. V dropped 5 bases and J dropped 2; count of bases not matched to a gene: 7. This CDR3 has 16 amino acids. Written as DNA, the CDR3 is TGTGCCAGCAGTCGGGACAGGGGTCTTCTCACAGATACGCAGTATTTT. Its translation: CASSRDRGLLTDTQYF. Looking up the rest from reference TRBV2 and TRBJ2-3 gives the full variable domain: EPEVTQTPSHQVTQMGQEVILRCVPISNHLYFYWYRQILGQKVEFLVSFYNNEISEKSEIFDDQFSVERPDGSNFTLKIRSTKLEDSAMYFCASSRDRGLLTDTQYFGPGTRLTVL.

The CDR3 region is CASSGGQANEQFF. The CDR3 DNA reads TGCGCCAGCAGTGGCGGACAAGCCAATGAGCAGTTCTTC. The rearrangement joins TRBV10-1 to TRBJ2-1, with D perhaps TRBD1 (5 bases). The CDR3 covers 13 residues. Germline V gene data show CDR1 as WNHNN and CDR2 as SYGVQD (reference sequence). Trimming removed 4 bases at V and 6 bases at J, with 10 bases between.

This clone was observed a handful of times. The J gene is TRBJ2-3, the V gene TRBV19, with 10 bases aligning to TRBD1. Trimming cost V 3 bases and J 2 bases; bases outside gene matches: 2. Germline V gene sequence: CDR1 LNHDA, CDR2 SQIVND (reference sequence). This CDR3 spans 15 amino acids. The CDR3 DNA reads TGTGCCAGTAGTATGGGACAGGGGATCACAGATACGCAGTATTTT. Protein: CASSMGQGITDTQYF.

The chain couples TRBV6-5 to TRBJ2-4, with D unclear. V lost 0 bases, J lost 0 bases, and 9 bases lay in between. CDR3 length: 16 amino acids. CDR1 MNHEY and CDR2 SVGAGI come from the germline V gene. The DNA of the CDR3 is TGTGCCAGCAGTTACTCACGGACCGCAGCCAAAAACATTCAGTACTTC. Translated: CASSYSRTAAKNIQYF.

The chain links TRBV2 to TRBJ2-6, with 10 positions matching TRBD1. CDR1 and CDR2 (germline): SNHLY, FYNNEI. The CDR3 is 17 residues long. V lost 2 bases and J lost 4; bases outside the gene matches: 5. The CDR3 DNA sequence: TGTGCCAGCAGTGAACGGACAGGGGGTTTGGGGGCCAACGTCCTGACTTTC. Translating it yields CASSERTGGLGANVLTF.

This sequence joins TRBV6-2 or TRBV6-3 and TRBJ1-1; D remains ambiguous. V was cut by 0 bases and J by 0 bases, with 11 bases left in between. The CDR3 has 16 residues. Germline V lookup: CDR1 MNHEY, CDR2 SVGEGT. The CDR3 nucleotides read TGTGCCAGCAGTTACTCGGTTCCGACAATGAACACTGAAGCTTTCTTT. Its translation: CASSYSVPTMNTEAFF.

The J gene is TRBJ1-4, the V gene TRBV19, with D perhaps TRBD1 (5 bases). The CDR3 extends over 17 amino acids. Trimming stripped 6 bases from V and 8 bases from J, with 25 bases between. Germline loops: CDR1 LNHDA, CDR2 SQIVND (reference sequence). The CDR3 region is CASSVLRGNHFPEKLFF. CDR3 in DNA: TGTGCCAGTAGCGTATTAAGGGGAAACCACTTTCCGGAAAAACTGTTTTTT.

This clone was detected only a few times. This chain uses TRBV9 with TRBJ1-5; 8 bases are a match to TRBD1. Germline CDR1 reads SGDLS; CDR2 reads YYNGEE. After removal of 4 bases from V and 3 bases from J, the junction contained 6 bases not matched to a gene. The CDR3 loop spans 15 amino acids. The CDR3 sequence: CASSLSGGTNQPQHF. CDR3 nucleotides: TGTGCCAGCAGCCTATCAGGGGGCACCAATCAGCCCCAGCATTTT.

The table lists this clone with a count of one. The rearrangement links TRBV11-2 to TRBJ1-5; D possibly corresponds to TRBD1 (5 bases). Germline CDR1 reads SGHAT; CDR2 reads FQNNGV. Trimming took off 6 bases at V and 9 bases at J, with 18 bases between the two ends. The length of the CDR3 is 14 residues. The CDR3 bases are TGTGCCAGCAGTAAAGACCCAGGGTTGGGGCCCCAGCATTTT. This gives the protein CASSKDPGLGPQHF.

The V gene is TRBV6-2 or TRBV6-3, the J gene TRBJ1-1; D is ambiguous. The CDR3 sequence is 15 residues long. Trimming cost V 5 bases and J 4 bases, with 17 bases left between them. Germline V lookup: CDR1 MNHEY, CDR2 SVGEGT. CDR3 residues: CASSTRSLSSTEAFF. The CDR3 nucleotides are TGTGCCAGCAGTACCCGGTCCCTTTCGTCCACTGAAGCTTTCTTT.

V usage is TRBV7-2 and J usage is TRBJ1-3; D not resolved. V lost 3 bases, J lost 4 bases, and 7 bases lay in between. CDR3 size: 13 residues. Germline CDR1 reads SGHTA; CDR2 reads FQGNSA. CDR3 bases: TGTGCCAGCAGCTTCGTAGGCGGAAACACCATATATTTT. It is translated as CASSFVGGNTIYF. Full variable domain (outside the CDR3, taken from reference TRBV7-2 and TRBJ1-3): GAGVSQSPSNKVTEKGKDVELRCDPISGHTALYWYRQSLGQGLEFLIYFQGNSAPDKSGLPSDRFSAERTGGSVSTLTIQRTQQEDSAVYLCASSFVGGNTIYFGEGSWLTVV.

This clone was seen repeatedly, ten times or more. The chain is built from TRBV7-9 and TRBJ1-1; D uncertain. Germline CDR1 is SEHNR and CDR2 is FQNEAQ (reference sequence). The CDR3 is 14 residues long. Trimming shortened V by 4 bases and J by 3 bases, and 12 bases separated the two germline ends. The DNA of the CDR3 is TGTGCCAGCAGCTCTAAAGGTTCGGACACTGAAGCTTTCTTT. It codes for CASSSKGSDTEAFF.

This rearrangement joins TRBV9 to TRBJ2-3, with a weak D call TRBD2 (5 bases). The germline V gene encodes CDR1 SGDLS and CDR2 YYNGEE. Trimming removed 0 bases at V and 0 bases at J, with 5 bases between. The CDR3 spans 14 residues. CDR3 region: CASSVGTSTDTQYF. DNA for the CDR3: TGTGCCAGCAGCGTAGGGACTAGCACAGATACGCAGTATTTT. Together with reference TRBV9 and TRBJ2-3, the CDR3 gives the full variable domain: DSGVTQTPKHLITATGQRVTLRCSPRSGDLSVYWYQQSLDQGLQFLIQYYNGEERAKGNILERFSAQQFPDLHSELNLSSLELGDSALYFCASSVGTSTDTQYFGPGTRLTVL.

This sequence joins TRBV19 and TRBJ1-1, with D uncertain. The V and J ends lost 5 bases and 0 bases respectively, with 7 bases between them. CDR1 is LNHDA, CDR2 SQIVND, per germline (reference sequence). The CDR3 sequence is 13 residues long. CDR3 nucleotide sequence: TGTGCCAGTAGTGTAACAGTGAACACTGAAGCTTTCTTT. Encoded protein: CASSVTVNTEAFF.

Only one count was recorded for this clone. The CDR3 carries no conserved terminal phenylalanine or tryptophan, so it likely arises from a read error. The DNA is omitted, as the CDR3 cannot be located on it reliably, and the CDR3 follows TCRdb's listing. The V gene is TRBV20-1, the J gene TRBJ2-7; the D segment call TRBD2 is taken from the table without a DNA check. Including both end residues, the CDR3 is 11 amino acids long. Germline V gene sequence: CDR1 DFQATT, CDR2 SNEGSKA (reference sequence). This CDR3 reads CIPGLAGYYVL.

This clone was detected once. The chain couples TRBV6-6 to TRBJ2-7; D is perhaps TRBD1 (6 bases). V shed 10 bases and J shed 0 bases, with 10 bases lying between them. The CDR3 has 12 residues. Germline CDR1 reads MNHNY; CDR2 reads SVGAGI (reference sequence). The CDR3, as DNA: TGTGCCACCGGACAGAGCTCCTACGAGCAGTACTTC. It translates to CATGQSSYEQYF.

The DNA of the CDR3 is TGTGCCAGCAGCTTGTATGGGGGTCTCTACGAGCAGTACTTC. This encodes CASSLYGGLYEQYF. The chain combines TRBV5-4 with TRBJ2-7; D may match TRBD1 or TRBD2 (5 bases each). The CDR3 runs 14 residues. The V gene's germline CDR1 is SGHNT and CDR2 YYREEE (reference sequence). Trimming shortened V by 1 base and J by 3 bases, and 11 bases separated the two germline ends.

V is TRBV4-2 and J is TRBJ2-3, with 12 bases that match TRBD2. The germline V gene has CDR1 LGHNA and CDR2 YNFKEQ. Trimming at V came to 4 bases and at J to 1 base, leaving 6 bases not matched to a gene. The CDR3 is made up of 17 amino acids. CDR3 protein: CASSPRTSGDGTDTQYF. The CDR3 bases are TGTGCCAGCAGCCCGCGGACTAGCGGGGATGGCACAGATACGCAGTATTTT.

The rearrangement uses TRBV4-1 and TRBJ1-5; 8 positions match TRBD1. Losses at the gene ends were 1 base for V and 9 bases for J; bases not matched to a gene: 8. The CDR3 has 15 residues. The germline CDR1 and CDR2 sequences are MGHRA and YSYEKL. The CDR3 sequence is CASSQGQGTLRPQHF. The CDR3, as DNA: TGCGCCAGCAGCCAAGGACAGGGGACTTTGCGGCCCCAGCATTTT.

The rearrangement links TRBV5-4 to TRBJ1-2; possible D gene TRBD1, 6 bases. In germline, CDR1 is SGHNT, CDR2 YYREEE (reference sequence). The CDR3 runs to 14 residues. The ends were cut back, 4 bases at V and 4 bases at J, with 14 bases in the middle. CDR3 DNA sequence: TGTGCCAGCAGCCCAGGACAGTCCCTCTATGGCTACACCTTC. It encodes CASSPGQSLYGYTF.

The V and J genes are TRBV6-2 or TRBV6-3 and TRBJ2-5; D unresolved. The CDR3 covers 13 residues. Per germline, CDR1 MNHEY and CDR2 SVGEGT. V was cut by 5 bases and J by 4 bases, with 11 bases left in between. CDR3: CASSHPDRETQYF. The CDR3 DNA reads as TGTGCCAGCAGTCATCCGGATCGAGAGACCCAGTACTTC.

Here the CDR3 DNA reads TGTGCCAGCACCCAGGGGTACAATGAGCAGTTCTTC. Translating gives CASTQGYNEQFF. The chain carries TRBV2 and TRBJ2-1; possibly TRBD1 for D (6 bases). V gave up 7 bases and J gave up 4 bases, with 8 bases separating them. The CDR3 loop spans 12 amino acids. Germline loops: CDR1 SNHLY, CDR2 FYNNEI.

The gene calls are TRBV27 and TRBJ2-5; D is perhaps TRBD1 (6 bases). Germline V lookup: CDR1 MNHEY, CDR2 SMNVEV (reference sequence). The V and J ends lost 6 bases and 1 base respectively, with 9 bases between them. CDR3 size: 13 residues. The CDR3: CASSRTAQETQYF. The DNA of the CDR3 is TGTGCCAGCAGCCGGACAGCCCAAGAGACCCAGTACTTC.

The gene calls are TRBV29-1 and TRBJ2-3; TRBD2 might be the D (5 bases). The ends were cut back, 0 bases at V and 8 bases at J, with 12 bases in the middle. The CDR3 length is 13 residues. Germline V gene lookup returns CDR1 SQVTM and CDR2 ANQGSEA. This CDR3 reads CSVEDTGLGTQYF. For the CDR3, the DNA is TGCAGCGTTGAAGACACTGGACTTGGTACGCAGTATTTT.

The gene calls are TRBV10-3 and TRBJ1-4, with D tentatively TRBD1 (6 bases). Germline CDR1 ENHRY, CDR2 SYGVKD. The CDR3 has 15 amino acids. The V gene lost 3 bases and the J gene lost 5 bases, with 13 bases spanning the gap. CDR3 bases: TGTGCCATCAGTGAAATTGGGGGGCCGAATGAAAAACTGTTTTTT. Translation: CAISEIGGPNEKLFF.

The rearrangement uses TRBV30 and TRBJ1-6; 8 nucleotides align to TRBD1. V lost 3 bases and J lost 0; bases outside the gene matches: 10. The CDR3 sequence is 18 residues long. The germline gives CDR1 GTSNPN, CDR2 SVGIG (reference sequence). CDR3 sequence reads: CAWRGRTGRSSYNSPLHF. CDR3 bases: TGTGCCTGGAGGGGGAGGACAGGGAGGAGCTCCTATAATTCACCCCTCCACTTT.

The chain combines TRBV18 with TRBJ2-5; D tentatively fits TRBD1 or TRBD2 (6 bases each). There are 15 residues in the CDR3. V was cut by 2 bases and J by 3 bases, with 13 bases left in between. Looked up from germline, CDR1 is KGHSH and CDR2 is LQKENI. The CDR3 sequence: CASSPFFGGEETQYF. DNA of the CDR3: TGTGCCAGCTCACCATTTTTCGGGGGCGAAGAGACCCAGTACTTC.